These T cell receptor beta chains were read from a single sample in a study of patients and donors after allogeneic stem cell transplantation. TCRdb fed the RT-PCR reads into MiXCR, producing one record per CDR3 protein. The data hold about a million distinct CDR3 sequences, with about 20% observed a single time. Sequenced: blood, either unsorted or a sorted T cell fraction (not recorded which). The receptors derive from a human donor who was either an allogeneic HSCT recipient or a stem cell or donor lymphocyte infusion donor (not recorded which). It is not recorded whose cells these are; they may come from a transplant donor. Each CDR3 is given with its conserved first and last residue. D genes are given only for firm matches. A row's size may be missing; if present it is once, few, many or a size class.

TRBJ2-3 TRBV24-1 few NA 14 TGTGCCACCAGTGATTTCCAACGGGTGGATACGCAGTATTTT CATSDFQRVDTQYF
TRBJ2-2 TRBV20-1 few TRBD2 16 TGCAGTGCTAGCCCTGGCGGGAGGGCTAGGGTCGGGGAGCTGTTTTTT CSASPGGRARVGELFF
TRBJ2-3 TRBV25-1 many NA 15 TGTGCCAGCAGTGATTTATCGATTAACACAGATACGCAGTATTTT CASSDLSINTDTQYF
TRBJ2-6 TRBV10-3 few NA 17 TGTGCCATCAGTGACCGGGGCCCCTCCTCTGGGGCCAACGTCCTGACTTTC CAISDRGPSSGANVLTF
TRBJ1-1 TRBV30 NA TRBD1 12 TGTGCCTGGGGATCGGACAGGCCTGAAGCTTTCTTT CAWGSDRPEAFF
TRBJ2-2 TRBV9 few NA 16 TGTGCCAGCACCCGAAGTTGGGAGAATGGGGCCGGGGAGCTGTTTTTT CASTRSWENGAGELFF
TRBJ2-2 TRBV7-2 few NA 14 TGTGCCAGCAGCCCCGCGGGAAGGACCGGGGAGCTGTTTTTT CASSPAGRTGELFF
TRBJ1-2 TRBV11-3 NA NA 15 TGTGCCAGCAGCTTAGATGGGGGACATGCCTATGGCTACACCTTC CASSLDGGHAYGYTF
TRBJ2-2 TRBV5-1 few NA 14 TGCGCCAGCAGCTTAGGAGTCAGTGGGTGGGAGCTGTTTTTT CASSLGVSGWELFF
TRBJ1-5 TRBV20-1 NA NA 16 TGCAGTGCTCTCAAGGGAGGGTCCGACCTCGACCAGCCCCAGCATTTT CSALKGGSDLDQPQHF
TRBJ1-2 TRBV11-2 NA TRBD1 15 TGTGCCAGCAGCCTAAGCGGACAGGGCGGGCATGGCTACACCTTC CASSLSGQGGHGYTF
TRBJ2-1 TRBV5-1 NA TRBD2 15 TGCGCCAGCAAGGAAAAGTCGGCGGGAGGTTATGAGCAGTTCTTC CASKEKSAGGYEQFF
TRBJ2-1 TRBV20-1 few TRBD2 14 TGCAGTGCGAAACTAGCGGGTACCTACAATGAGCAGTTCTTC CSAKLAGTYNEQFF
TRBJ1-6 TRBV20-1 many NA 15 TGCAGTGCTCGGGCGGGTAGCTCCTATAATTCACCCCTCCACTTT CSARAGSSYNSPLHF
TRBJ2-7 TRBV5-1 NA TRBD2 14 TGCGCCAGCAGCCAACCCCAAGGGAGGGACGAGCAGTACTTC CASSQPQGRDEQYF
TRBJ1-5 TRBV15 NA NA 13 TGTGCCACCAGGGGGGATAGCAATCAGCCCCAGCATTTT CATRGDSNQPQHF
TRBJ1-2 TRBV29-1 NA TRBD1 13 TGCAGCGTTGAAAAGGGGGCGAGGGATGGCTACACCTTC CSVEKGARDGYTF
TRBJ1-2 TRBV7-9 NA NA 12 TGTGCCAGCAGCTCCGGGCATGATGGCTACACCTTC CASSSGHDGYTF
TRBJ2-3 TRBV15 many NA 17 TGTGCCACCAGCAGATTGCCGGGACCTCCCCGCACAGATACGCAGTATTTT CATSRLPGPPRTDTQYF
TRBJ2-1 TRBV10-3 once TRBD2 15 TGTGCCATCGCTCGCGCGGGGGGTACCTACAGTGAGCAGTTCTTC CAIARAGGTYSEQFF
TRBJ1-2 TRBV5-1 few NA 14 TGCGCCAGCAGCTTTGACAGCGCTCGCTATGGCTACACCTTC CASSFDSARYGYTF
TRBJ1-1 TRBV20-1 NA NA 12 TGCAGTGCTAGAGATCGGGGGGGTGAAGCTTTCTTT CSARDRGGEAFF
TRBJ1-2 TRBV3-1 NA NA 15 TGTGCCAGCAGCCAGAACGGAGGGGGAGGCGGTGGCTACACCTTC CASSQNGGGGGGYTF
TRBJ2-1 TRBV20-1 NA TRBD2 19 TGCAGTGCTAGAGATGGACTAGCGGGGGGGGAGGAGTCCTACAATGAGCAGTTCTTC CSARDGLAGGEESYNEQFF
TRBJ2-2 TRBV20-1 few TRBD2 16 TGCAGTGCTAGAGATTCACTAGCGGGAACGCCCGGGGAGCTGTTTTTT CSARDSLAGTPGELFF
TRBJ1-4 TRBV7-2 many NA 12 TGTGCCAGCCGGAGGACCAATGAAAAACTGTTTTTT CASRRTNEKLFF
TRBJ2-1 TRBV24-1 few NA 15 TGTGCCACCAGTGATCCTACAGTGGACCCGGCGGAGCAGTTCTTC CATSDPTVDPAEQFF
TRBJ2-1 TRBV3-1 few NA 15 TGTGCCAGCAGCCATCGCGCCTTAAGGGGCAATGAGCAGTTCTTC CASSHRALRGNEQFF
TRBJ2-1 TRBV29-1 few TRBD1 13 TGCAGCGTCCGGACAGGGGCAAGCAATGAGCAGTTCTTC CSVRTGASNEQFF
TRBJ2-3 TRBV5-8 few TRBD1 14 TGTGCCAGCAACCTACAGGGGGCTACAGATACGCAGTATTTT CASNLQGATDTQYF
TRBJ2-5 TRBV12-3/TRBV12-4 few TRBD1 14 TGTGCCAGCACCGACGGACAGGCACGAGAGACCCAGTACTTC CASTDGQARETQYF
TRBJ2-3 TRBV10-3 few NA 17 TGTGCCATCAGTGAGAAGGGACTCCAATCCGGCACAGATACGCAGTATTTT CAISEKGLQSGTDTQYF
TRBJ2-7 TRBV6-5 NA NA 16 TGTGCCAGCAGTTACTCGGAACAGGGAGGAGGCTACGAGCAGTACTTC CASSYSEQGGGYEQYF
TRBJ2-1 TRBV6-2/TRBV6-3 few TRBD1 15 TGTGCCAGCAGTTACCCCGGACAGGGCTACAATGAGCAGTTCTTC CASSYPGQGYNEQFF
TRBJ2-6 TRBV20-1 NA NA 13 TGCAGTGCTAGACTTACTGGGGCCAACGTCCTGACTTTC CSARLTGANVLTF
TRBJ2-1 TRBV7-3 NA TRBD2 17 TGTGCCAGCAGCTTAACGTGGAGACTAGCGGCCAACAATGAGCAGTTCTTC CASSLTWRLAANNEQFF
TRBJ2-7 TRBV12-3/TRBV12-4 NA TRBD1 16 TGTGCCAGCGGCGACGTACAGGGGGCGGGAACCTACGAGCAGTACTTC CASGDVQGAGTYEQYF
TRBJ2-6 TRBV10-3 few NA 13 TGTGCCATCGGTCCGACTGGGGCCAACGTCCTGACTTTC CAIGPTGANVLTF
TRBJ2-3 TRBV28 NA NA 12 TGTGCCAGCACCGTTAACACAGATACGCAGTATTTT CASTVNTDTQYF
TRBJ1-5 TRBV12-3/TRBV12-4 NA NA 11 TGTGCCAGCAGTTATACAGATACGCAGCATTTT CASSYTDTQHF